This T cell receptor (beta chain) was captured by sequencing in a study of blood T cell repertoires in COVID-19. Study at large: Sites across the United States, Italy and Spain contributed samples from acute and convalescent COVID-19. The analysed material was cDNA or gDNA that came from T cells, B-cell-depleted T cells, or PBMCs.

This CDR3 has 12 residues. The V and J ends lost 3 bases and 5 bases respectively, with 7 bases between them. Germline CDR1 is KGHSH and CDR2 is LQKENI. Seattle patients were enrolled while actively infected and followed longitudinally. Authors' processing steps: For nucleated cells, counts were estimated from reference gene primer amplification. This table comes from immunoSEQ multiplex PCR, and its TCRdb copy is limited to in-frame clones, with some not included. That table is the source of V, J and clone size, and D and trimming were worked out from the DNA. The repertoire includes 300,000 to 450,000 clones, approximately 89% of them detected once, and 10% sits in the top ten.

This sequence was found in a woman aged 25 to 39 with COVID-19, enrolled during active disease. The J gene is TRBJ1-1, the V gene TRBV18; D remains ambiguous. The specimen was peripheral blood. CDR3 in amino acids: CASSPLRTEAFF. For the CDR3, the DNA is TGTGCCAGCTCACCCCTGAGGACTGAAGCTTTCTTT.